This paragraph reports one T cell receptor (beta chain). Its specificity is unknown. Sequencing was preceded by expansion of antigen-specific CD4+ T cells with viral peptide pools in the ViraFEST assay. Following 10 days of culture, CD4+ T cells were isolated. Subjects were given two BNT162b2 or mRNA-1273 vaccine doses. Sequencing used immunoSEQ multiplex PCR; TCRdb keeps in-frame clones, though not all of them. The sample includes approximately 26,000 clones, 75% to 80% seen only once; the top ten take around 6.5%. The data were obtained in a study of vaccination effects on CD4 cells after COVID-19. The sequences come from CD4+ T cells from PBMCs cultured with SARS-CoV-2 spike peptides, collected after COVID-19 vaccination. This clonotype was obtained from a human donor who received a COVID-19 vaccine. Some clones in this sample may be carry-over from other donors' samples.

The CDR3 sequence: CATNPSGNTGELFF. The CDR3 DNA reads TGTGCCACCAACCCCTCGGGAAACACCGGGGAGCTGTTTTTT. The gene calls are TRBV24-1 and TRBJ2-2; tentative D call: TRBD2 (5 bases). In germline, CDR1 is KGHDR, CDR2 SFDVKD. The CDR3 totals 14 residues. Trimming left V 8 bases short and J 2 bases short, with 11 bases between.